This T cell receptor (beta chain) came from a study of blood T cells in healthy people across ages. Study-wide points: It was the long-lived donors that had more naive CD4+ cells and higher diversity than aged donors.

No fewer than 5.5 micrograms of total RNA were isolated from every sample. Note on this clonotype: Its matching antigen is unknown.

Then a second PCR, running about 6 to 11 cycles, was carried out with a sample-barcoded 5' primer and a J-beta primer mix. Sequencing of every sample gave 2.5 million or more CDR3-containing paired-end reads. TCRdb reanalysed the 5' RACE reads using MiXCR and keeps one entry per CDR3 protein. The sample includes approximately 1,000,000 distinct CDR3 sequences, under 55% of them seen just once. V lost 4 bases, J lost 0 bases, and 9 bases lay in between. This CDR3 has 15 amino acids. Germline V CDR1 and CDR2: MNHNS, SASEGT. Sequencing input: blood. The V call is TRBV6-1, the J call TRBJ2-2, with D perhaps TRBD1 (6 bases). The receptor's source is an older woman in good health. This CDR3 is CASSAQGSNTGELFF. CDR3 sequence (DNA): TGTGCCAGCAGTGCCCAGGGGTCGAACACCGGGGAGCTGTTTTTT.